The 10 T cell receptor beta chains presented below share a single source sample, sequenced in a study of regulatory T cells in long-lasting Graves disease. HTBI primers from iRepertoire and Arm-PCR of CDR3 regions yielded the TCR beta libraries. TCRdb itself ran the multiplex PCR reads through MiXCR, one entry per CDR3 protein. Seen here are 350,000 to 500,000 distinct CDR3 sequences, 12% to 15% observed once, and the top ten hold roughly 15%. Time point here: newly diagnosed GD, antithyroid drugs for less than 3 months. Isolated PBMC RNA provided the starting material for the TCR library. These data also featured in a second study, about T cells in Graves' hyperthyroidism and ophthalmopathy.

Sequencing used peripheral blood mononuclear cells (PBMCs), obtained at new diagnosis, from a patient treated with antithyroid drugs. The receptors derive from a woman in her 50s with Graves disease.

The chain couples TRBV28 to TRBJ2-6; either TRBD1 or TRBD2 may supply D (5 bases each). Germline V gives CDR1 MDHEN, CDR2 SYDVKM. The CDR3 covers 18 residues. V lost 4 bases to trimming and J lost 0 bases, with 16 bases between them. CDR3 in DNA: TGTGCCAGCAGTTCTACCCCGGGACGCCACTCTGGGGCCAACGTCCTGACTTTC. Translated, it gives CASSSTPGRHSGANVLTF.

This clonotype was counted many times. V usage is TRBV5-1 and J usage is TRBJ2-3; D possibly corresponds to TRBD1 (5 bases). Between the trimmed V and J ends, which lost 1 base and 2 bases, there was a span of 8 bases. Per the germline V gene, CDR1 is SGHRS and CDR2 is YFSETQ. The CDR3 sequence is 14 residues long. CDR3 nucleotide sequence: TGCGCCAGCAGCTTGTACAGGACCACAGATACGCAGTATTTT. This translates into CASSLYRTTDTQYF.

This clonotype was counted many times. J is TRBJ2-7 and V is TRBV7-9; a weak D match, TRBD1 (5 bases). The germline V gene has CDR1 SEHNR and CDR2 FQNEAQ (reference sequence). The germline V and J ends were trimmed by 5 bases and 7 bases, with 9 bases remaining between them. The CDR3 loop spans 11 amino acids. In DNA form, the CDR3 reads TGTGCCAGCAGCGGCCGGACAGAGCAGTACTTC. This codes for CASSGRTEQYF.

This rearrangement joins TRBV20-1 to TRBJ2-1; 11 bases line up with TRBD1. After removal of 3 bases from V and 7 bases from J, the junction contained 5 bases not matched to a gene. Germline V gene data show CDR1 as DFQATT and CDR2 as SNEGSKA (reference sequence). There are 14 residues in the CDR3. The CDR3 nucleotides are TGCAGTGCTAGGGACAGGGGGCTTTGGAATGAGCAGTTCTTC. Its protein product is CSARDRGLWNEQFF.

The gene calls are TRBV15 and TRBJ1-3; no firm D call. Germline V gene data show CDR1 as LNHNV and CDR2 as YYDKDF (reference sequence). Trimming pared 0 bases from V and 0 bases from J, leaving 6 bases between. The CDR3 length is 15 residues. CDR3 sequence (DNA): TGTGCCACCAGCAGAGATCCAGTCTCTGGAAACACCATATATTTT. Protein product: CATSRDPVSGNTIYF.

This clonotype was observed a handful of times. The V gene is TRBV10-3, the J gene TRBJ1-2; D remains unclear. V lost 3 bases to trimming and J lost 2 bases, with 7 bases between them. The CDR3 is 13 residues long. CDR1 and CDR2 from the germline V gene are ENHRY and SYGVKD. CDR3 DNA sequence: TGTGCCATCAGTGATCTGCAGAACTATGGCTACACCTTC. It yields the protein CAISDLQNYGYTF.

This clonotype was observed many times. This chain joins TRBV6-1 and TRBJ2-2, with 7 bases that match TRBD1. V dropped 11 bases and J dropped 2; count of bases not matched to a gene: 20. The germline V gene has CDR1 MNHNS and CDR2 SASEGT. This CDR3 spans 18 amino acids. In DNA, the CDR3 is TGTGCCCCCCGGGCCGCGTGGTTGGAAGGGGGCAACACCGGGGAGCTGTTTTTT. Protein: CAPRAAWLEGGNTGELFF.

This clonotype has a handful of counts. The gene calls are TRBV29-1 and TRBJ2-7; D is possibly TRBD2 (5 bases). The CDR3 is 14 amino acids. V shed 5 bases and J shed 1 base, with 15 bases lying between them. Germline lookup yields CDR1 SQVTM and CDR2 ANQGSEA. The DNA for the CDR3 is TGCAGCGTTAAGCCACGGGGAGCGTCCTACGAGCAGTACTTC. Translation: CSVKPRGASYEQYF.

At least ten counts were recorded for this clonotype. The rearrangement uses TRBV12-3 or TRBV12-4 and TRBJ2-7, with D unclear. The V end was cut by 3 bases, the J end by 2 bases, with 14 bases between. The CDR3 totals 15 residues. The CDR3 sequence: CASSFERVSPYEQYF. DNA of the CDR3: TGTGCCAGCAGTTTCGAGAGAGTATCTCCCTACGAGCAGTACTTC.

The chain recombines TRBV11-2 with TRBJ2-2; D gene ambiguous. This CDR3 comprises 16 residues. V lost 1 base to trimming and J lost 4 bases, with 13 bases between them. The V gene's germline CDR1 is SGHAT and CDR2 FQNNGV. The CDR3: CASSLVRILGTGELFF. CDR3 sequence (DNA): TGTGCCAGCAGCTTAGTACGCATCCTCGGCACCGGGGAGCTGTTTTTT.